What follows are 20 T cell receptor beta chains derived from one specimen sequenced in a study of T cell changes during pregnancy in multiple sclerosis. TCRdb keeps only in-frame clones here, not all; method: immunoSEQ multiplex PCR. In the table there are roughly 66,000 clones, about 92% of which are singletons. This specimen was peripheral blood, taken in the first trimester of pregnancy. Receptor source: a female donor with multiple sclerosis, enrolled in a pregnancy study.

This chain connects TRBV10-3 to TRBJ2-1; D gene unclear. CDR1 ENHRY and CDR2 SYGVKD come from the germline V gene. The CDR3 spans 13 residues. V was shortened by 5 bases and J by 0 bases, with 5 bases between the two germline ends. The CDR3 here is CAISRSSYNEQFF. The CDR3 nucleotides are TGTGCCATCAGTCGGAGCTCCTACAATGAGCAGTTCTTC.

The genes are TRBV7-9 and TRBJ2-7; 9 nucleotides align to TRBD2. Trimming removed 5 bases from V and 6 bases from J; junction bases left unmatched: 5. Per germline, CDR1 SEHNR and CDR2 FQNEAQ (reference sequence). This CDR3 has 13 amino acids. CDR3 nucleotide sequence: TGTGCCAGCAGCCTGGGACTAGCCGGCGAGCAGTACTTC. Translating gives CASSLGLAGEQYF.

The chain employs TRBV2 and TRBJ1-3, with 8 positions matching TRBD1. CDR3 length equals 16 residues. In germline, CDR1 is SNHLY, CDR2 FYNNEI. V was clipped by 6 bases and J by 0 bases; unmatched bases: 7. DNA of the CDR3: TGTGCCAGCAGGGCTGGACAGGGCATCTCTGGAAACACCATATATTTT. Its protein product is CASRAGQGISGNTIYF.

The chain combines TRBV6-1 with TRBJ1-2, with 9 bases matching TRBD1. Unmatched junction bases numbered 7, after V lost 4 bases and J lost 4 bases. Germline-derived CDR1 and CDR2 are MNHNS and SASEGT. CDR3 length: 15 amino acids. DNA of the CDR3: TGTGCCAGCAGTGCCATTTGGGGACAGGGCTATGGCTACACCTTC. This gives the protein CASSAIWGQGYGYTF.

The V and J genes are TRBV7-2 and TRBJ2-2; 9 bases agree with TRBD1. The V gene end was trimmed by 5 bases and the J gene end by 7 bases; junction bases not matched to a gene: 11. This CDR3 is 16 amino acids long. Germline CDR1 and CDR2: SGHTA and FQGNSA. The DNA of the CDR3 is TGTGCCAGCAGCCCCAGGACAGGGGATGGAAGCGGGGAGCTGTTTTTT. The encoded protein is CASSPRTGDGSGELFF.

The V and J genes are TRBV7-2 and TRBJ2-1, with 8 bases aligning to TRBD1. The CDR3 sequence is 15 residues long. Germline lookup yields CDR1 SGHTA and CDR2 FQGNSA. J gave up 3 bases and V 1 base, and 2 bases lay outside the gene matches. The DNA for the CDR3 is TGTGCCAGCAGCTTAGGGACAGGGCGCTACAATGAGCAGTTCTTC. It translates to CASSLGTGRYNEQFF.

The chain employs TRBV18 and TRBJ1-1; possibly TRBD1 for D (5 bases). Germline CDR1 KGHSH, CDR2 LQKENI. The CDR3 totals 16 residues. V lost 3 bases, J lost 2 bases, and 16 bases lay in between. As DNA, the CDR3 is TGTGCCAGCTCACCCTCCAGGGTTTCCCTAAACACTGAAGCTTTCTTT. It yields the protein CASSPSRVSLNTEAFF.

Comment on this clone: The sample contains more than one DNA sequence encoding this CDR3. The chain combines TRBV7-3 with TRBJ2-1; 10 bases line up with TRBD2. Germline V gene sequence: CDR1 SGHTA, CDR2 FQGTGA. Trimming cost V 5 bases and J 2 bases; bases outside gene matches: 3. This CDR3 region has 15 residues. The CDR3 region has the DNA TGTGCCAGCAGCCCGCTAGCGGGAGCCTACAATGAGCAGTTCTTC. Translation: CASSPLAGAYNEQFF. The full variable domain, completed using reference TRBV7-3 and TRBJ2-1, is GAGVSQTPSNKVTEKGKYVELRCDPISGHTALYWYRQSLGQGPEFLIYFQGTGAADDSGLPNDRFFAVRPEGSVSTLKIQRTERGDSAVYLCASSPLAGAYNEQFFGPGTRLTVL.

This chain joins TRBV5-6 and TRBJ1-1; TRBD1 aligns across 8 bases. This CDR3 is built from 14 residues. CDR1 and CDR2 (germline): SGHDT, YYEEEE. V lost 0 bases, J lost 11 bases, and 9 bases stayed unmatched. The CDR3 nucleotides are TGTGCCAGCAGCTTGGTTGGACAGGGACCTGGCGCTTTCTTT. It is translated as CASSLVGQGPGAFF.

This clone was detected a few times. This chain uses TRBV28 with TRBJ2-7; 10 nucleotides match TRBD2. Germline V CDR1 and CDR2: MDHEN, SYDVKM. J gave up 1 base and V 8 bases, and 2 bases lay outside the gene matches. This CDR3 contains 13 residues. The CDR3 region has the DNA TGTGCCAGCCTAGCGGGAGAATCCTACGAGCAGTACTTC. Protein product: CASLAGESYEQYF.

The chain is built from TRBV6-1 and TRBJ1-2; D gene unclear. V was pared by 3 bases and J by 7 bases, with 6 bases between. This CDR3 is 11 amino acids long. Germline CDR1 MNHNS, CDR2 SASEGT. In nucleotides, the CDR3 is TGTGCCAGCAGTGATCCGGTTGGCTACACCTTC. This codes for CASSDPVGYTF.

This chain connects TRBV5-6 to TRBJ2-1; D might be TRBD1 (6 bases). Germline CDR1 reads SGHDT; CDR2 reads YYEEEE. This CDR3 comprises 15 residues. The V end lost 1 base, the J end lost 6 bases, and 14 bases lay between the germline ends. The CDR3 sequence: CASSLRDNFLNEQFF. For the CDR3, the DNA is TGTGCCAGCAGCTTGCGGGACAACTTCCTCAATGAGCAGTTCTTC.

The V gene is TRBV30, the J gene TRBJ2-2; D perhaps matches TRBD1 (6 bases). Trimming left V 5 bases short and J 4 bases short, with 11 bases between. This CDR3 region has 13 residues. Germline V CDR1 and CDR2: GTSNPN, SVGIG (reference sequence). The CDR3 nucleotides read TGTGCCTGGGGGATAGGGGGCACCGGGGAGCTGTTTTTT. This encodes CAWGIGGTGELFF.

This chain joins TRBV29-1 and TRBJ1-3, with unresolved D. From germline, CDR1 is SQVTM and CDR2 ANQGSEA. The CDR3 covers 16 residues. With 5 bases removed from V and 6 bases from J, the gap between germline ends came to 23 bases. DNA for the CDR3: TGCAGCGTTTCCCTCGGCAGTCGTTTAGCAGCAAACACCATATATTTT. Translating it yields CSVSLGSRLAANTIYF.

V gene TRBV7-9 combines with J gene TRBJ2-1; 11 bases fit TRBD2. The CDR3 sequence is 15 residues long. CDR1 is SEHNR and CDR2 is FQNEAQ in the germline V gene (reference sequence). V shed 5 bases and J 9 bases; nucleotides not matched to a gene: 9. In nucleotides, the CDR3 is TGTGCCAGCAGCCCTACTAGCGGGAGTACCCCTGAGCAGTTCTTC. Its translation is CASSPTSGSTPEQFF.

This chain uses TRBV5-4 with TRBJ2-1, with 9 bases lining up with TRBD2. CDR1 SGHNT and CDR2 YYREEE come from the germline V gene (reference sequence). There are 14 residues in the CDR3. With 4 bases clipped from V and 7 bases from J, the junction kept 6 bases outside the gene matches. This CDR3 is CASSPGLAGNEQFF. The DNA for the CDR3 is TGTGCCAGCAGCCCGGGACTAGCAGGTAATGAGCAGTTCTTC.

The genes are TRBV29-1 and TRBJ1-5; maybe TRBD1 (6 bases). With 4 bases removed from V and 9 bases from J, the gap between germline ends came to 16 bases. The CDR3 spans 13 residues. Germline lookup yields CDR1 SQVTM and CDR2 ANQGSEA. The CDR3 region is CSVVAGEGGPQHF. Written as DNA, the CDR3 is TGCAGCGTTGTTGCAGGGGAGGGAGGGCCCCAGCATTTT.

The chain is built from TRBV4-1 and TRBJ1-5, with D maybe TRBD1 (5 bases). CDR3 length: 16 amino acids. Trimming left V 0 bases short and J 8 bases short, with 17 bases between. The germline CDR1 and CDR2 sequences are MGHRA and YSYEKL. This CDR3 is CASSQEVPGDGEPQHF. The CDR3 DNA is TGCGCCAGCAGCCAAGAAGTCCCGGGGGACGGGGAGCCCCAGCATTTT.

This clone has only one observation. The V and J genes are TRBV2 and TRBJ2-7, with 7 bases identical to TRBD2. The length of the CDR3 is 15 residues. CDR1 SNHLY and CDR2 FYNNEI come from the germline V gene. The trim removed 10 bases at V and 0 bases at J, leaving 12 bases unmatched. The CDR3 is CATGISGIHSYEQYF. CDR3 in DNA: TGTGCCACGGGGATCAGCGGGATTCACTCCTACGAGCAGTACTTC.

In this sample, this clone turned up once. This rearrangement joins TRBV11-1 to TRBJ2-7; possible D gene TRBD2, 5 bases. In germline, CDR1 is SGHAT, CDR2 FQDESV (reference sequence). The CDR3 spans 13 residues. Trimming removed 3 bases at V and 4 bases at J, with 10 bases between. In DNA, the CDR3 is TGTGCCAGCAGCTTGTCAGAGGGTTACGAGCAGTACTTC. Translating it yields CASSLSEGYEQYF.